Included here is one T cell receptor (beta chain) sequence, with context. Its specific antigen is unknown. No base-level quality is on record; no much larger clone is a single base apart. Library method: 5' RACE. Sequenced on an Illumina HiSeq 2000. A universal primer binding site was introduced by template switching, and a unique molecular identifier was present in the final cDNA, enabling accurate counting of TCR cDNA molecules. Specific primers in the conserved constant-segment region were used to synthesize first-strand cDNA for the TCR alpha and beta chains. To control for contamination, each cDNA library was double barcoded with a SMART-Mk sample barcode plus Illumina barcodes. TruSeq adapter sequences along with Illumina sample barcodes were introduced in two successive PCR steps. The Illumina HiSeq platform was used with custom primers to sequence TCR alpha and beta cDNA libraries. In the source study's methods: Unique molecular identifiers were extracted from raw reads with MiGEC, and CDR3 positions were determined with MiXCR. Recombination models were inferred per individual with the repgenHMM and IGoR tools using an EM algorithm. The tcR package in R was used for shared clonotype analysis, with sharing normalized by the product of cloneset sizes. To study raw recombination free of thymic and clonal selection effects, out-of-frame nonproductive sequences were analyzed. TCRdb's own reprocessing of the public reads used fastp at Q25 and MiXCR and kept productive beta chains. Under each unique CDR3 protein, matching rows form one entry showing the most common genes and DNA. The V and J calls, along with clone size, are taken from TCRdb and not from the paper's own processing. The sample table lists about 500,000 distinct CDR3 sequences, 14% of them with a count of one. The ten largest clonotypes hold 0.95% to 1% of the sample.

Via the germline V gene, CDR1 is SGHRS and CDR2 YFSETQ. Its CDR3 holds 13 amino acids, cysteine through phenylalanine. Just the 39-base CDR3 DNA is kept, in frame starting at base 1. V gives up 0 bases and J gives up 5 bases, and the segment between their germline ends measures 7 bases. The data stem from a study of identical twins (dated by TCRdb to 2016 to 2018). Describing the broader study: TCR alpha and beta repertoires from monozygotic twins, unrelated adults of various ages and cord blood were deep-sequenced to test whether fetal clonotypes persist. To rule out contamination, the twin experiments were replicated at different times with different library preparation protocols.

Only healthy Caucasian donors were included. Three pairs of female monozygotic twins, all aged roughly 18 to 30 years, were included in the twin cohort. Positive isolation kits from Invitrogen were used to isolate CD4+ and CD8+ T cell populations. General study outcomes and caveats: In monozygotic twins, recombination models systematically underestimated out-of-frame TCR alpha sharing, but the models matched the sharing seen between unrelated individuals. The excess sharing between twins in beta out-of-frame sequences was weaker because fewer shared sequences reduced the signal-to-noise ratio. Fewer insertions were carried by abundant cord blood beta clonotypes; a weaker similar trend was observed in young adult naive repertoires, while no such trend was observed in memory repertoires. Compared with coincidental sharing between unrelated individuals, out-of-frame TCR alpha sequences shared between twins showed an excess of sequences with low generation probability. Conclusions relied on cross-sectional statistical analysis, since the same donors could not be followed over many years. Zero-insertion analyses could be partly confounded by invariant T cells such as MAIT and iNKT, although diverse VJ usage argued against such confounding for most clonotypes.

These data also formed part of another study, on yellow fever vaccine responses in identical twins. As the second study states: The authors reported that the T cell response to vaccination in identical twins appeared partly convergent and partly personalized. The study precisely tracked vaccine-responding T cell clones in identical twins.

The chain joins TRBV5-1 to TRBJ2-3; no confident D gene assignment can be made. This clonotype was sampled from a woman aged 18-29 years in good health. The sample comprised CD4+ T cells sorted from blood. The sequenced DNA is TGCGCCAGCAGCTTGGCGGATCGAGATACGCAGTATTTT. The translation is CASSLADRDTQYF.